Each of the 6 T cell receptor beta chains below was sequenced from the same sample in a study of cytomegalovirus exposure and HLA in healthy donors. PCR used 60 Vbeta primers and 13 Jbeta primers. TCRdb's table, derived via immunoSEQ multiplex PCR, lists solely in-frame clones and lacks some. In the table there are nearly 110,000 clones, roughly 77% of which are singletons. The sequenced material came from PBMCs. The source is a man aged 40-49 years in good health and CMV-seronegative.

The J gene is TRBJ2-2, the V gene TRBV1; the D segment call TRBD2 is taken from the table without a DNA check. TRBV1 is designated a pseudogene. This CDR3 comprises 19 residues. The CDR3 DNA is TGCACCAGCAGAAAGGGACTAGCGGGGGGGATCTTCAACACCGGGGAGCTGTTTTTT. It yields the protein CTSRKGLAGGIFNTGELFF.

The CDR3 DNA reads TGTGCCAGCGCCCCCAGGGGGAGTTCGGAGACCCAGTACTTC. This translates into CASAPRGSSETQYF. The chain uses TRBV25-1 and TRBJ2-5; the match to TRBD1 covers 7 bases. This CDR3 has 14 residues. Trimming at V came to 8 bases and at J to 5 bases, leaving 11 bases not matched to a gene. Germline assignment: CDR1 MGHDK and CDR2 SYGVNS.

The V call is TRBV4-1, the J call TRBJ2-5; tentatively, D is TRBD1 (5 bases). CDR1 MGHRA and CDR2 YSYEKL come from the germline V gene. The CDR3 extends over 13 amino acids. The V and J ends lost 4 bases and 1 base respectively, with 7 bases between them. The chain's CDR3 is CASSRQPQETQYF. In DNA form, the CDR3 reads TGCGCCAGCAGCCGACAGCCCCAAGAGACCCAGTACTTC.

This chain uses TRBV7-2 with TRBJ1-2, with 7 nucleotides matching TRBD1. The V gene's germline CDR1 is SGHTA and CDR2 FQGNSA. J gave up 7 bases and V 1 base, and 9 bases lay outside the gene matches. The CDR3 is 15 residues long. The CDR3 sequence: CASSLEGQTTAGYTF. CDR3 nucleotide sequence: TGTGCCAGCAGCTTAGAGGGACAGACGACTGCTGGCTACACCTTC.

This chain connects TRBV7-2 to TRBJ1-1, with 7 bases lining up with TRBD1. V was pared by 8 bases and J by 1 base, with 10 bases of the junction left unmatched. The CDR3 has 15 amino acids. The germline gives CDR1 SGHTA, CDR2 FQGNSA. CDR3 coding DNA: TGTGCCAGCTTATACGCAGGGGGAGGGAACACTGAAGCTTTCTTT. It codes for CASLYAGGGNTEAFF.

The chain combines TRBV4-1 with TRBJ2-2; 8 bases are shared with TRBD2. In germline, CDR1 is MGHRA, CDR2 YSYEKL. The CDR3 is 15 residues long. The junction had 6 bases not matched to a gene; V was cut back by 5 bases and J by 4 bases. This CDR3 is CASSLRGASTGELFF. The CDR3 region has the DNA TGCGCCAGCAGCTTGCGGGGGGCGAGCACCGGGGAGCTGTTTTTT.